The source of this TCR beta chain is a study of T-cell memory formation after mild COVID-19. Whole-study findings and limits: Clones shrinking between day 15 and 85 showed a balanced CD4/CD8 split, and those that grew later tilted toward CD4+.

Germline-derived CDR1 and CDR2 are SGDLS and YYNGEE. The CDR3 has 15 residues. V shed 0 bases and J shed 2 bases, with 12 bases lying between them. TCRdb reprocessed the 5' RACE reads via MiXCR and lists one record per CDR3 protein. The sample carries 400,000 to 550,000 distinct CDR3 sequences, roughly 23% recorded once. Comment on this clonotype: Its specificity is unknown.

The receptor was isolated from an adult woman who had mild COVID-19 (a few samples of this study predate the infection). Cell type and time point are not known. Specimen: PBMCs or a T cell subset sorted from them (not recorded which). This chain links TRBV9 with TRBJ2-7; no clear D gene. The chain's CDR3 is CASSVAGDGTYEQYF. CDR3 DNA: TGTGCCAGCAGCGTAGCAGGTGACGGAACCTACGAGCAGTACTTC. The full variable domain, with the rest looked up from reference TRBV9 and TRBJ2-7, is DSGVTQTPKHLITATGQRVTLRCSPRSGDLSVYWYQQSLDQGLQFLIQYYNGEERAKGNILERFSAQQFPDLHSELNLSSLELGDSALYFCASSVAGDGTYEQYFGPGTRLTVT.